Shown below are 21 T cell receptor beta chains from a single sample sequenced in a study of blood T cell repertoires in COVID-19. Only in-frame clones appear in the TCRdb table, and some are missing; sequencing was by immunoSEQ multiplex PCR. This sample has 120,000 or so clones; just under 80% occur once, and the top ten carry roughly 25%. Sequenced: peripheral blood. The receptor set was obtained from a human donor in a cohort sampled during active COVID-19.

The J gene is TRBJ2-3, the V gene TRBV4-3, with D tentatively TRBD1 (6 bases). The ends were cut back, 0 bases at V and 3 bases at J, with 13 bases in the middle. This CDR3 is 16 amino acids long. Germline V gene data show CDR1 as LGHNA and CDR2 as YSLEER. CDR3 amino acids: CASSQDATGGTDTQYF. The CDR3 DNA reads TGCGCCAGCAGCCAAGACGCGACAGGAGGAACAGATACGCAGTATTTT.

This sequence joins TRBV29-1 and TRBJ2-5, with TRBD2 matching over 8 bases. Germline-derived CDR1 and CDR2 are SQVTM and ANQGSEA. CDR3 length equals 14 residues. V dropped 4 bases and J dropped 0; count of bases not matched to a gene: 4. CDR3 in amino acids: CSVVGGGYQETQYF. The CDR3 bases are TGCAGCGTTGTGGGCGGGGGGTACCAAGAGACCCAGTACTTC.

Turning to this clone: Distinct nucleotide sequences in the sample also encode this CDR3. The chain links TRBV7-2 to TRBJ1-1; 8 bases map to TRBD1. Looked up from germline, CDR1 is SGHTA and CDR2 is FQGNSA. The CDR3 totals 14 residues. The trim removed 5 bases at V and 6 bases at J, leaving 8 bases unmatched. The CDR3 bases are TGTGCCAGCAGCCTCGGACAGGGTAGGGCTGAAGCTTTCTTT. It codes for CASSLGQGRAEAFF.

Only one count was recorded for this clone. The chain carries TRBV7-2 and TRBJ2-5, with D perhaps matching TRBD2 (7 bases). Deletions cut 4 bases from V and 1 base from J, with 25 bases between. The CDR3 runs to 19 residues. From germline, CDR1 is SGHTA and CDR2 FQGNSA. In nucleotides, the CDR3 is TGTGCCAGCAGCTCGAGTGGGGGCGGGGGAGCCCCTTTCCAAGAGACCCAGTACTTC. Translated: CASSSSGGGGAPFQETQYF.

The rearrangement links TRBV9 to TRBJ2-3; 12 bases fit TRBD2. With V trimmed by 4 bases and J by 6 bases, 3 bases remained unmatched. Germline V gene sequence: CDR1 SGDLS, CDR2 YYNGEE. CDR3 length: 14 residues. In DNA form, the CDR3 reads TGTGCCAGCAGCTCCGGACTAGCGGGGGATACGCAGTATTTT. Translating it yields CASSSGLAGDTQYF. Complete variable domain (other parts from reference TRBV9 and TRBJ2-3): DSGVTQTPKHLITATGQRVTLRCSPRSGDLSVYWYQQSLDQGLQFLIQYYNGEERAKGNILERFSAQQFPDLHSELNLSSLELGDSALYFCASSSGLAGDTQYFGPGTRLTVL.

The table lists this clone with a few counts. The chain couples TRBV24-1 to TRBJ2-1, with 7 bases fitting TRBD1. From germline, CDR1 is KGHDR and CDR2 SFDVKD. The J segment lost 1 base and the V segment lost 4 bases, leaving 3 bases of the junction unmatched. The CDR3 is 15 residues long. Here the CDR3 DNA reads TGTGCCACCAGTGACCAGACAGGGTCCTACAATGAGCAGTTCTTC. As protein: CATSDQTGSYNEQFF.

This clone was detected once. The chain recombines TRBV6-5 with TRBJ1-5; D perhaps matches TRBD1 (5 bases). Germline values: CDR1 MNHEY, CDR2 SVGAGI. CDR3 size: 15 residues. The germline V and J ends were trimmed by 6 bases and 7 bases, with 19 bases remaining between them. The CDR3 loop is CASSASYGRTQPQHF. The CDR3 DNA sequence: TGTGCCAGCAGCGCCTCCTACGGACGGACACAGCCCCAGCATTTT.

The genes are TRBV3-1 (or the pseudogene TRBV3-2) and TRBJ2-7, with D uncertain. The CDR3 loop spans 17 amino acids. The V and J ends lost 1 base and 1 base respectively, with 17 bases between them. CDR1 is LGHDT and CDR2 is YNNKEL in the germline V gene (reference sequence). The CDR3 sequence: CASSQVAPGTVSYEQYF. The CDR3 DNA follows: TGTGCCAGCAGCCAAGTTGCTCCTGGAACAGTTTCCTACGAGCAGTACTTC.

The V gene is TRBV28, the J gene TRBJ1-5, with D maybe TRBD1 (6 bases). V lost 7 bases and J lost 3, with 10 bases in between. CDR3 size: 13 residues. The germline CDR1 and CDR2 sequences are MDHEN and SYDVKM. CDR3 residues: CASNSGHNQPQHF. CDR3 DNA sequence: TGTGCCAGCAATTCGGGACACAATCAGCCCCAGCATTTT.

The chain has TRBV11-2 and TRBJ2-5; 9 bases line up with TRBD2. The V gene's germline CDR1 is SGHAT and CDR2 FQNNGV. This CDR3 has 15 amino acids. The V gene end was trimmed by 4 bases and the J gene end by 3 bases; junction bases not matched to a gene: 6. CDR3 nucleotides: TGTGCCAGCAGCTCCCCCGGGACTAGCAAAGAGACCCAGTACTTC. Translated: CASSSPGTSKETQYF.

The V call is TRBV5-4, the J call TRBJ1-3; weak D call: TRBD1 (6 bases). Trimming removed 0 bases at V and 0 bases at J, with 13 bases between. The CDR3 covers 17 residues. The germline CDR1 and CDR2 sequences are SGHNT and YYREEE (reference sequence). In DNA form, the CDR3 reads TGTGCCAGCAGCTTGGGTCAGGGGCACTACTCTGGAAACACCATATATTTT. Translated, it gives CASSLGQGHYSGNTIYF.

The V call is TRBV7-2, the J call TRBJ2-5; perhaps TRBD1 as D (5 bases). The CDR3 length is 15 residues. Per the germline V gene, CDR1 is SGHTA and CDR2 is FQGNSA. Trimming left V 2 bases short and J 1 base short, with 11 bases between. The CDR3 loop is CASSLQVGLQETQYF. In DNA, the CDR3 is TGTGCCAGCAGCTTACAGGTGGGGCTCCAAGAGACCCAGTACTTC.

This chain joins TRBV24-1 and TRBJ1-5, with no clear D. V was trimmed by 6 bases and J by 7 bases, leaving 12 bases between them. This CDR3 spans 13 amino acids. The germline V gene has CDR1 KGHDR and CDR2 SFDVKD. This chain's CDR3 is CATSRNSKQPQHF. In nucleotides, the CDR3 is TGTGCCACCAGTCGAAATAGTAAGCAGCCCCAGCATTTT.

This chain joins TRBV9 and TRBJ1-1; weak D call: TRBD1 (6 bases). The CDR3 loop spans 13 amino acids. Germline values: CDR1 SGDLS, CDR2 YYNGEE. With 4 bases removed from V and 6 bases from J, the gap between germline ends came to 13 bases. The CDR3: CASSRAGAAEAFF. The CDR3 DNA follows: TGTGCCAGCAGCCGGGCGGGGGCTGCTGAAGCTTTCTTT.

The rearrangement uses TRBV18 and TRBJ2-3, with D perhaps matching TRBD2 (5 bases). The V gene's germline CDR1 is KGHSH and CDR2 LQKENI. The CDR3 spans 14 residues. V lost 3 bases to trimming and J lost 3 bases, with 10 bases between them. The CDR3 region is CASSPPGKTDTQYF. Written as DNA, the CDR3 is TGTGCCAGCTCACCCCCGGGGAAGACAGATACGCAGTATTTT.

The gene calls are TRBV5-1 and TRBJ1-1; the D gene is possibly TRBD1 (5 bases). There are 16 residues in the CDR3. The germline V and J ends were trimmed by 1 base and 4 bases, with 17 bases remaining between them. Germline V gene lookup returns CDR1 SGHRS and CDR2 YFSETQ. The CDR3: CASSLRGEARGTEAFF. Written as DNA, the CDR3 is TGCGCCAGCAGCTTGCGAGGGGAGGCCCGGGGCACTGAAGCTTTCTTT.

The rearrangement links TRBV30 to TRBJ2-1; 9 bases map to TRBD2. The V and J ends lost 2 bases and 0 bases, in that order; junction bases with no gene match: 8. The germline V gene encodes CDR1 GTSNPN and CDR2 SVGIG (reference sequence). This CDR3 region has 17 residues. The CDR3 reads CAWSRASGASSYNEQFF. In DNA, the CDR3 is TGTGCCTGGAGTCGGGCTAGCGGGGCGAGCTCCTACAATGAGCAGTTCTTC.

The rearrangement joins TRBV6-2 or TRBV6-3 to TRBJ1-5; a weak D match, TRBD1 (6 bases). The CDR3 length is 15 residues. Trimming shortened V by 4 bases and J by 3 bases, and 13 bases separated the two germline ends. Germline CDR1 is MNHEY and CDR2 is SVGEGT. CDR3 nucleotides: TGTGCCAGCAGTTTGGGACAAACCCCCAATCAGCCCCAGCATTTT. As protein: CASSLGQTPNQPQHF.

This CDR3 reads CASRPGTVGKETQYF. CDR3 coding DNA: TGTGCCAGCAGACCGGGGACAGTGGGCAAAGAGACCCAGTACTTC. The chain employs TRBV28 and TRBJ2-5, with 7 bases that match TRBD1. This CDR3 has 15 residues. With 6 bases clipped from V and 3 bases from J, the junction kept 10 bases outside the gene matches. The germline V gene encodes CDR1 MDHEN and CDR2 SYDVKM.

The gene calls are TRBV4-3 and TRBJ1-4, with a tentative D call TRBD1 (5 bases). This CDR3 has 13 amino acids. CDR1 and CDR2 (germline): LGHNA, YSLEER. Trimming removed 11 bases at V and 8 bases at J, with 18 bases between. This chain's CDR3 is CAGAPGLGEKLFF. CDR3 sequence (DNA): TGCGCCGGGGCGCCGGGACTTGGGGAAAAACTGTTTTTT.

This chain uses TRBV11-3 with TRBJ2-3; weak D call: TRBD2 (5 bases). V gave up 5 bases and J gave up 4 bases, with 13 bases separating them. Germline lookup yields CDR1 SGHNT and CDR2 YENEEA. This CDR3 has 14 residues. The CDR3 sequence is CASSTRGLADTQYF. The CDR3 DNA reads as TGTGCCAGCAGCACTCGGGGTTTGGCAGATACGCAGTATTTT.